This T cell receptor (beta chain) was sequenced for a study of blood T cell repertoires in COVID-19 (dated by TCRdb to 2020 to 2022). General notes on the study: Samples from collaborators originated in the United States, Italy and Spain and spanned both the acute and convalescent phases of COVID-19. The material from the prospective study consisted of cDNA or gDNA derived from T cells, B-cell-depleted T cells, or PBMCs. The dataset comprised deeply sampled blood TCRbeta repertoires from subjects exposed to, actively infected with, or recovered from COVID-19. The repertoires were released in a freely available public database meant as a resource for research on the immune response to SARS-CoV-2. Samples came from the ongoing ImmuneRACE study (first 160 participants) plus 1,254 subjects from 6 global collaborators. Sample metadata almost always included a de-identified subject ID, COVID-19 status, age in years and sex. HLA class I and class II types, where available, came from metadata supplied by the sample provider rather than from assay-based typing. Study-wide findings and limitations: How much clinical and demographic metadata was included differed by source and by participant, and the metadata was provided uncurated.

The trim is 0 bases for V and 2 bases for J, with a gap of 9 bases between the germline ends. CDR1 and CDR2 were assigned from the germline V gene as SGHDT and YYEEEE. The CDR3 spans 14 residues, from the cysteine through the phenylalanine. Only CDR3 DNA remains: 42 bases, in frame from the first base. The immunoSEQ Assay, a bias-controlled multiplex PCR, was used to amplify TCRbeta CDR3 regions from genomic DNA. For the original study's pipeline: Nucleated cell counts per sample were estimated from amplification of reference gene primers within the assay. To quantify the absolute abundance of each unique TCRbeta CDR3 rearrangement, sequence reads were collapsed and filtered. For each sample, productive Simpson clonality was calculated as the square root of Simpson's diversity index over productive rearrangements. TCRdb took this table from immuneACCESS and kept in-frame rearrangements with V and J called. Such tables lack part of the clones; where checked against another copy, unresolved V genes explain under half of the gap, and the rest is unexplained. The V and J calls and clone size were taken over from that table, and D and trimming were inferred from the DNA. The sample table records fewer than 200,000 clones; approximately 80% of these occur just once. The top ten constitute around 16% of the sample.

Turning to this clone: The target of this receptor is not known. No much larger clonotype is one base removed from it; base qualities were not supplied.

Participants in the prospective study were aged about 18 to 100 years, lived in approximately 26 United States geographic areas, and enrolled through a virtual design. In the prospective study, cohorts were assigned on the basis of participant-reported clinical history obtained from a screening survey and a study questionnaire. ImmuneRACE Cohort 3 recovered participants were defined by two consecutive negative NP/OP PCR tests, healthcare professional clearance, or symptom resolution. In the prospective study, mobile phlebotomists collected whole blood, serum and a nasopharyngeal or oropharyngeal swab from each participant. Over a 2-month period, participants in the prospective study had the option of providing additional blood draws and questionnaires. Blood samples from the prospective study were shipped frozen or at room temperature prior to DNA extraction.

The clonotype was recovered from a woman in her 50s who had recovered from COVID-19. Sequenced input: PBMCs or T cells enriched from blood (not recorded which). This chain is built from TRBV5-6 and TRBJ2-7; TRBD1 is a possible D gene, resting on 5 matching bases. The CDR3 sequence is CASSLGQSTYEQYF. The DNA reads TGTGCCAGCAGCTTGGGACAGTCCACCTACGAGCAGTACTTC.